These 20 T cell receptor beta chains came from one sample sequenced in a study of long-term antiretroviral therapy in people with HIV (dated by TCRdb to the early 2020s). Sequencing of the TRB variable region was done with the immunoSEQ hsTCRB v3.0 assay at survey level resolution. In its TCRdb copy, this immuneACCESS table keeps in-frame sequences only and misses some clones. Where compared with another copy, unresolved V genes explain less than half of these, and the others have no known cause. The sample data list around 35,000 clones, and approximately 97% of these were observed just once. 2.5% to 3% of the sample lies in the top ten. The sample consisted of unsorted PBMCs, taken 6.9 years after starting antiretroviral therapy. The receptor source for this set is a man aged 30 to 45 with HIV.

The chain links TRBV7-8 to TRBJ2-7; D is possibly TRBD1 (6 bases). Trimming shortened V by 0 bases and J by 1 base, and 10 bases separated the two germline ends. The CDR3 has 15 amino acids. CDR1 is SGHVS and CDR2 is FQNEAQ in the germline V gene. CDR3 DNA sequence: TGTGCCAGCAGCTTAGCGGGGACACGATCCTACGAGCAGTACTTC. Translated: CASSLAGTRSYEQYF.

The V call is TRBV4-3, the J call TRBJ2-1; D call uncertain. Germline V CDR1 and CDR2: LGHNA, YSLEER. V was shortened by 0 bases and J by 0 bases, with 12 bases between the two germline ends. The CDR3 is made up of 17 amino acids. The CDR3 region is CASSQDGSGSSYNEQFF. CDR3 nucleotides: TGCGCCAGCAGCCAAGACGGATCGGGCAGCTCCTACAATGAGCAGTTCTTC.

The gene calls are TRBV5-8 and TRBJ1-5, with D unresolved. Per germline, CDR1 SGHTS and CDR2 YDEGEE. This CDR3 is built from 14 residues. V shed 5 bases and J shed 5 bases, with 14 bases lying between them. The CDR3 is CASSTSKRDQPQHF. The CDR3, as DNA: TGTGCCAGCAGTACCTCTAAGAGGGATCAGCCCCAGCATTTT.

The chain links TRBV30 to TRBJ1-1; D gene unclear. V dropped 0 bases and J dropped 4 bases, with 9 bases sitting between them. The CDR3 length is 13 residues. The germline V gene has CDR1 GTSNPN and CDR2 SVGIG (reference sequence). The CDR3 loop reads CAWSVLGGTEAFF. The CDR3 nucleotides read TGTGCCTGGAGTGTACTGGGCGGCACTGAAGCTTTCTTT.

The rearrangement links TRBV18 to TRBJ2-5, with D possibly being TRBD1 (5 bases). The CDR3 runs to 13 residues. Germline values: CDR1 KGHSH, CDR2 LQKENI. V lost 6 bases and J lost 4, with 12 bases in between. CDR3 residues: CASSLGQRETQYF. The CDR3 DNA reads TGTGCCAGCTCCCTTGGACAAAGAGAGACCCAGTACTTC.

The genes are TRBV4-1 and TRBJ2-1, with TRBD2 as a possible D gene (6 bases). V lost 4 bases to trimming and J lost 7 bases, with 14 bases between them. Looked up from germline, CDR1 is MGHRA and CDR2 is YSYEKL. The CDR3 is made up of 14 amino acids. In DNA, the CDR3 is TGCGCCAGCAGCCCCCGGGACTTGTCAAATGAGCAGTTCTTC. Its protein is CASSPRDLSNEQFF.

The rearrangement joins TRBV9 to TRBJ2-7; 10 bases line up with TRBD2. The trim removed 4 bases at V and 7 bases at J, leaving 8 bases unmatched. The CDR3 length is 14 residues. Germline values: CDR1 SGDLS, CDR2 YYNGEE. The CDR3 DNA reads TGTGCCAGCAGCCCTGGACTAGCGGACGGGGAGCAGTACTTC. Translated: CASSPGLADGEQYF. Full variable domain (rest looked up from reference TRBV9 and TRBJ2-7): DSGVTQTPKHLITATGQRVTLRCSPRSGDLSVYWYQQSLDQGLQFLIQYYNGEERAKGNILERFSAQQFPDLHSELNLSSLELGDSALYFCASSPGLADGEQYFGPGTRLTVT.

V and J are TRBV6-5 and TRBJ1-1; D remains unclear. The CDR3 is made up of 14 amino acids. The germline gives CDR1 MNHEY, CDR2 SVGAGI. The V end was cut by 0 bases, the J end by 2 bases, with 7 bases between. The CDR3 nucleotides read TGTGCCAGCAGTTACTCAGAGATTAACACTGAAGCTTTCTTT. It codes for CASSYSEINTEAFF.

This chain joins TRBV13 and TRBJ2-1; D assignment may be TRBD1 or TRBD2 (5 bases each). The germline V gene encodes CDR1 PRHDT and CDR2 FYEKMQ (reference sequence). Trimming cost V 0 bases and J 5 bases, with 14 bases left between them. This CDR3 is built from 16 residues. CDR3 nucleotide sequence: TGTGCCAGCAGCTTAGGGTGGGACCCAGGGAACAATGAGCAGTTCTTC. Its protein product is CASSLGWDPGNNEQFF.

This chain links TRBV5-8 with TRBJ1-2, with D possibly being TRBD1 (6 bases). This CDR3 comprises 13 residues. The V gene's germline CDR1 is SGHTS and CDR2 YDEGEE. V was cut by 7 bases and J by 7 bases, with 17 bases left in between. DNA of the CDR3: TGTGCCAGCTACGTATCAGGGGCGCCTGGCTACACCTTC. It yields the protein CASYVSGAPGYTF.

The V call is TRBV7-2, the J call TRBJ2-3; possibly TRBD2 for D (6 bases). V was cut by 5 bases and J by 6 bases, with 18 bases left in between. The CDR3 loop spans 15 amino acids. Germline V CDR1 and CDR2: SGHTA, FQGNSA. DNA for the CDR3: TGTGCCAGCAGCCCCCCCTCGGGAGAAGGGGATACGCAGTATTTT. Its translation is CASSPPSGEGDTQYF.

CDR3: CASSKLGVTYEQYF. CDR3 nucleotides: TGTGCCAGCAGTAAACTAGGAGTTACCTACGAGCAGTACTTC. V gene TRBV9 combines with J gene TRBJ2-7; D possibly corresponds to TRBD2 (5 bases). This CDR3 has 14 amino acids. Trimming pared 5 bases from V and 2 bases from J, leaving 14 bases between. Germline assignment: CDR1 SGDLS and CDR2 YYNGEE.

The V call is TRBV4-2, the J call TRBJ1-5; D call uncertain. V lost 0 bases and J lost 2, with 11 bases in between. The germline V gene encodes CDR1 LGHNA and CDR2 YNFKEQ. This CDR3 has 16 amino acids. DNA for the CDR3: TGTGCCAGCAGCCAAGATCTCCGGGCTGGCAATCAGCCCCAGCATTTT. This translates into CASSQDLRAGNQPQHF.

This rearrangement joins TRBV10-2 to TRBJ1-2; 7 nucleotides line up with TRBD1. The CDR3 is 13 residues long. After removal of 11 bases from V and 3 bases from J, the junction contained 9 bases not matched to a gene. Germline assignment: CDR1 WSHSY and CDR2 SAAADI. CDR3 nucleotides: TGCGCCGTTCGAGGGGGCTCTGACTATGGCTACACCTTC. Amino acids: CAVRGGSDYGYTF.

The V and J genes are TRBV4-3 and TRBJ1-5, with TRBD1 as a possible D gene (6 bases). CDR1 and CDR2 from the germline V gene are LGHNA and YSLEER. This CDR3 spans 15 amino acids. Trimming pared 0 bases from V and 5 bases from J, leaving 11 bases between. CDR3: CASSQEGGRDQPQHF. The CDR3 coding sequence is TGCGCCAGCAGCCAAGAAGGGGGGCGGGATCAGCCCCAGCATTTT.

In DNA form, the CDR3 reads TGCGCCAGCAGCCAAGGGGACAGCGGCGCCTACTATGGCTACACCTTC. Protein sequence: CASSQGDSGAYYGYTF. This chain joins TRBV4-1 and TRBJ1-2; 7 bases map to TRBD1. The CDR3 has 16 residues. CDR1 is MGHRA, CDR2 YSYEKL, per germline. V lost 1 base, J lost 3 bases, and 8 bases stayed unmatched.

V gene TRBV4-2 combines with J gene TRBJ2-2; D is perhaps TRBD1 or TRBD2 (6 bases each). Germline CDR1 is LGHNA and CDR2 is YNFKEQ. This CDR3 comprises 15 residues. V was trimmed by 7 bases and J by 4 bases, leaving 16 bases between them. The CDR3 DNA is TGTGCCAGCAATCCCCGTGGGGGGCTCACCGGGGAGCTGTTTTTT. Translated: CASNPRGGLTGELFF.

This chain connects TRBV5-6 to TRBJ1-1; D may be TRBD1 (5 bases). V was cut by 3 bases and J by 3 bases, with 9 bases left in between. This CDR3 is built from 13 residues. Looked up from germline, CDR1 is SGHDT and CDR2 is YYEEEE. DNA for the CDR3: TGTGCCAGCAGCTCGGGGACGGACACTGAAGCTTTCTTT. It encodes CASSSGTDTEAFF.

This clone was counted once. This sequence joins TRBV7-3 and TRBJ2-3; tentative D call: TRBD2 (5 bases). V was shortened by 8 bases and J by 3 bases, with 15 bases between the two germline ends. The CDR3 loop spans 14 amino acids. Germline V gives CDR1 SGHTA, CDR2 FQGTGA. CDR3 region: CASARTSGTDTQYF. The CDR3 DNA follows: TGTGCCAGCGCTCGTACGTCGGGGACAGATACGCAGTATTTT.

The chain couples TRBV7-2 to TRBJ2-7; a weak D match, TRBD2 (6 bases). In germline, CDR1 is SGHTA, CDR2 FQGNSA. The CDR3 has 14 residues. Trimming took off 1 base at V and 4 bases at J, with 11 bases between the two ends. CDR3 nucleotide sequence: TGTGCCAGCAGCTTAGGAGTGGGGGGTTACGAGCAGTACTTC. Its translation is CASSLGVGGYEQYF.